This T cell receptor (beta chain) was obtained from a study of T cell changes during pregnancy in multiple sclerosis. Germline V gene lookup returns CDR1 MNHEY and CDR2 SVGAGI. The CDR3 runs 15 residues. With V trimmed by 6 bases and J by 6 bases, 10 bases remained unmatched. Sequencing used immunoSEQ multiplex PCR; TCRdb keeps in-frame clones, though not all of them. This repertoire shows 50,000 to 65,000 clones, 80% to 95% found once; its top ten account for 0.8% to 1%. The J gene is TRBJ1-1, the V gene TRBV6-5, with TRBD1 identical over 10 bases. The sequence was collected from a female donor with multiple sclerosis, enrolled in a pregnancy study. The source material was peripheral blood, sampled in the first trimester of pregnancy. CDR3 residues: CASRTPDRGLSEAFF. The CDR3 DNA sequence: TGTGCCAGCAGAACCCCCGACAGGGGGCTCTCTGAAGCTTTCTTT.